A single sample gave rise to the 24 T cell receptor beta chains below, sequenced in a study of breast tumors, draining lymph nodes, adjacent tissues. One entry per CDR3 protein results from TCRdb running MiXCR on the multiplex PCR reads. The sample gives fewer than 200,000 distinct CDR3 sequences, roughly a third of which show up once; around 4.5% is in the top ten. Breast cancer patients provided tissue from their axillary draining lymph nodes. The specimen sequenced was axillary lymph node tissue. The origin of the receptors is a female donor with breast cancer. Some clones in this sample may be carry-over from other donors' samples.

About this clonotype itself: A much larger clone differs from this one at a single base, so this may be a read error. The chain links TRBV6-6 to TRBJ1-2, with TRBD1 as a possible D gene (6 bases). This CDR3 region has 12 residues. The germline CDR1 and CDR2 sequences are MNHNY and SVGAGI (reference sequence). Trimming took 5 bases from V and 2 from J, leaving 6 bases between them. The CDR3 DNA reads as TGTGCCAGCAGTGACAGGAACTATGGCTACACCTTC. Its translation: CASSDRNYGYTF.

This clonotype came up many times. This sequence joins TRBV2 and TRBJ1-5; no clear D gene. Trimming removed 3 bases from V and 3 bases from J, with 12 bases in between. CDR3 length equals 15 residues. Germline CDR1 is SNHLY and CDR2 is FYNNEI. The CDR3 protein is CASSEANDDNQPQHF. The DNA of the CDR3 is TGTGCCAGCAGTGAGGCTAACGATGACAATCAGCCCCAGCATTTT.

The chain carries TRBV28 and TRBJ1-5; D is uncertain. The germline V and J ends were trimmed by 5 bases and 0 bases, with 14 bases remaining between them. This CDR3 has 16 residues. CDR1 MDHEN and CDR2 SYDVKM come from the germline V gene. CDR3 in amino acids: CASSPSGRDSNQPQHF. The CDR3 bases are TGTGCCAGCAGTCCGTCCGGTAGGGATAGCAATCAGCCCCAGCATTTT.

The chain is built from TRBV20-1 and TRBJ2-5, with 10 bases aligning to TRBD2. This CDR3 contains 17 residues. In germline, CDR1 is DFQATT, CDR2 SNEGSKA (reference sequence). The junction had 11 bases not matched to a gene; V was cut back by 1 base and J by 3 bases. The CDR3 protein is CSARVLGLAASEETQYF. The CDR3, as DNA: TGCAGTGCTAGAGTGCTTGGACTAGCGGCGAGCGAAGAGACCCAGTACTTC.

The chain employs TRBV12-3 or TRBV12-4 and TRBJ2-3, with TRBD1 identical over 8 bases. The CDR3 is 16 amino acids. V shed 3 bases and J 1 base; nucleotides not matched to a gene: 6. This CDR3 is CASSLSRGRRTDTQYF. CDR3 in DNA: TGTGCCAGCAGTTTGTCCAGGGGGCGACGCACAGATACGCAGTATTTT.

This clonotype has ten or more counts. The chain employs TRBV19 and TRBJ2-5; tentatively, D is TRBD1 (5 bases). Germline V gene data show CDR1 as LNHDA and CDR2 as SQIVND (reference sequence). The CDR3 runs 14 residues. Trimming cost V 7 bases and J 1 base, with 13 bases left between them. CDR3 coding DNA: TGTGCCAGTAAAGGGGCCGGGTCCCAAGAGACCCAGTACTTC. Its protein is CASKGAGSQETQYF.

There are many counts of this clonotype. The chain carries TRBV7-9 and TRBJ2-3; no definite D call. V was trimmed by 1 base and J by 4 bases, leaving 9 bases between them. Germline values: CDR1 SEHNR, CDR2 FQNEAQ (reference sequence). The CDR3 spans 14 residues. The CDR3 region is CASSLETKPDTQYF. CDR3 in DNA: TGTGCCAGCAGCTTAGAGACGAAACCAGATACGCAGTATTTT.

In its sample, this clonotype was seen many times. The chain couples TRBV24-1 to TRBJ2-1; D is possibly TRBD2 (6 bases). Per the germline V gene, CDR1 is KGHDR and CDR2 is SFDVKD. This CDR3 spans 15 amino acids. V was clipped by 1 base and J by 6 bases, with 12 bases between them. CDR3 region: CATSDLGSLANEQFF. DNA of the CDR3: TGTGCCACCAGTGATTTAGGTTCACTAGCCAATGAGCAGTTCTTC.

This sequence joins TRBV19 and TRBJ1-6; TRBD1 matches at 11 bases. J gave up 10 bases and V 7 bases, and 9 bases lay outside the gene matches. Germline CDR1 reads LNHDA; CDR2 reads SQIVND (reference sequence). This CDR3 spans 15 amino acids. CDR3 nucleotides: TGTGCCAGTAACCCCCCGGGACAGGGGGTCTCACCCCTCCACTTT. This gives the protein CASNPPGQGVSPLHF.

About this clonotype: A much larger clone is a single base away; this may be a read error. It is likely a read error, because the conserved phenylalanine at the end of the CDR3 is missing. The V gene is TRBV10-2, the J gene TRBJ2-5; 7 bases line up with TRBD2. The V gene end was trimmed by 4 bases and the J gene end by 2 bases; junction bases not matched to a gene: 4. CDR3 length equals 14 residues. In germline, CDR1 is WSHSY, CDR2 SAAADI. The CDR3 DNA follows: TGCGCCAGCAGTGGACTAGCCTGGCAAGAGACCCAGTACCTC. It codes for CASSGLAWQETQYL.

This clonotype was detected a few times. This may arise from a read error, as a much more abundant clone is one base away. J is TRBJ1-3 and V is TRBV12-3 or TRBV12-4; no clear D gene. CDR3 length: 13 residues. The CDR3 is CAIRQSSGNAIYF. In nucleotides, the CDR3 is TGTGCCATCCGGCAAAGCTCTGGAAACGCCATATATTTT.

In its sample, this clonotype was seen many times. CDR3 in amino acids: CASSLSSGGAHEQFF. The CDR3 DNA reads TGTGCCAGCAGTTTAAGCAGCGGGGGGGCTCATGAGCAGTTCTTC. V is TRBV12-3 or TRBV12-4 and J is TRBJ2-1, with 10 bases lining up with TRBD2. J was trimmed by 8 bases and V by 2 bases; bases with no gene match: 6. The CDR3 extends over 15 amino acids.

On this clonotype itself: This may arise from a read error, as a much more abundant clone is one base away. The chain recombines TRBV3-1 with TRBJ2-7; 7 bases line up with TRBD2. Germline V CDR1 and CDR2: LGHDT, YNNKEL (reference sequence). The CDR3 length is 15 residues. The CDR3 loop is CASGQGLADYYEQYF. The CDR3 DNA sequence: TGTGCCAGCGGCCAAGGCCTAGCGGACTACTACGAGCAGTACTTC.

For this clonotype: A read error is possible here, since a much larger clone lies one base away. CDR3 sequence: CASMRGSPYEQYF. CDR3 DNA sequence: TGTGCCAGCATGCGCGGGAGTCCGTACGAGCAGTACTTC. The rearrangement links TRBV6-1 to TRBJ2-7; 7 nucleotides align to TRBD2. Germline-derived CDR1 and CDR2 are MNHNS and SASEGT. This CDR3 is built from 13 residues. With V trimmed by 7 bases and J by 4 bases, 7 bases remained unmatched.

CDR3: CASSPGTSGIYEQYF. The CDR3 DNA reads as TGTGCCAGCAGCCCTGGGACTAGCGGGATTTACGAGCAGTACTTC. V and J are TRBV7-6 and TRBJ2-7; 13 bases align to TRBD2. Germline lookup yields CDR1 SGHVS and CDR2 FNYEAQ. With V trimmed by 5 bases and J by 4 bases, 5 bases remained unmatched. CDR3 length equals 15 residues.

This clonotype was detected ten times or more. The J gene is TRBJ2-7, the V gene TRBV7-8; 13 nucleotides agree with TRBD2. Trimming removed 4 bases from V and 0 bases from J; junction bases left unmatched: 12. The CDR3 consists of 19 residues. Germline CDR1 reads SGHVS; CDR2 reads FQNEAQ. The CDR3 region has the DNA TGTGCCAGCAGCTCCAACATTAGAGGACTAGCGGGAGACTCCTACGAGCAGTACTTC. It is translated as CASSSNIRGLAGDSYEQYF.

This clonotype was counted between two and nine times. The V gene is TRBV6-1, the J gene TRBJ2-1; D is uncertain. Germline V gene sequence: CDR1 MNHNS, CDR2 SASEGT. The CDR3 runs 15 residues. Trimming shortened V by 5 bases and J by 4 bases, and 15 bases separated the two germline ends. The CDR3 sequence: CASSPTDKPYNEQFF. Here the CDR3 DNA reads TGTGCCAGCAGTCCTACAGACAAACCATACAATGAGCAGTTCTTC.

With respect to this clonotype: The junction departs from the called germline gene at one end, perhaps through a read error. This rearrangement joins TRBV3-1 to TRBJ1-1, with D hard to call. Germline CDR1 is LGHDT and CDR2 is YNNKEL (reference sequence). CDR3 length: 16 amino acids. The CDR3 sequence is CASSQSTRAMNTKAFF. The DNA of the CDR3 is TGTGCCAGCAGCCAATCAACCCGGGCCATGAACACTAAAGCTTTCTTT.

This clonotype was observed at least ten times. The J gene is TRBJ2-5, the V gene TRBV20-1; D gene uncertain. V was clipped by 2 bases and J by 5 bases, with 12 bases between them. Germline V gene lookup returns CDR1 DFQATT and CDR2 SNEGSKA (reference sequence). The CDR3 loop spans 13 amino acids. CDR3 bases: TGCAGTGCTAGAATCGGAATTGGGGAGACCCAGTACTTC. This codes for CSARIGIGETQYF.

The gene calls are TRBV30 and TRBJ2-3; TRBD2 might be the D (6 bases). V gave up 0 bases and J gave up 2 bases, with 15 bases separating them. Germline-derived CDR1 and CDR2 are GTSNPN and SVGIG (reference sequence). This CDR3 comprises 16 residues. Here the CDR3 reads CAWSVPNSGHTDTQYF. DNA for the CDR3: TGTGCCTGGAGTGTACCCAATAGCGGCCACACAGATACGCAGTATTTT. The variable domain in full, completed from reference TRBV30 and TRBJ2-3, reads SQTIHQWPATLVQPVGSPLSLECTVEGTSNPNLYWYRQAAGRGLQLLFYSVGIGQISSEVPQNLSASRPQDRQFILSSKKLLLSDSGFYLCAWSVPNSGHTDTQYFGPGTRLTVL.

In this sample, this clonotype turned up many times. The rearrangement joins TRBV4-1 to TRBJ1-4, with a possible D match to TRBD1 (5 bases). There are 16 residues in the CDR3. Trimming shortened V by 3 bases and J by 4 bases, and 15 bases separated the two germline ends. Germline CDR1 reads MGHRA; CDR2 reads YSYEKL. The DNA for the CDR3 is TGCGCCAGCAGCCACGTATCGGGACGGCTTAATGAAAAACTGTTTTTT. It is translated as CASSHVSGRLNEKLFF.

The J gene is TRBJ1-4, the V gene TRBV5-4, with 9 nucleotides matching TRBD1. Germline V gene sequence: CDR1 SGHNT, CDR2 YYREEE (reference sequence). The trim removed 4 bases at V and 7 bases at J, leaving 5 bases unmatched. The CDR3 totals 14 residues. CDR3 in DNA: TGTGCCAGCAGCCCCGGGACAGGGAGTGAAAAACTGTTTTTT. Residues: CASSPGTGSEKLFF.

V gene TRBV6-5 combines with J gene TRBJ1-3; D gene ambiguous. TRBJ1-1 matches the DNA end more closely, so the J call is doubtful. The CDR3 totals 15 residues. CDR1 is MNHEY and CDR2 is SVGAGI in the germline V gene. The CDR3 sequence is CASSYSIVGNTEAFF. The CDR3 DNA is TGTGCCAGCAGTTACTCGATTGTCGGGAACACTGAAGCTTTCTTT.

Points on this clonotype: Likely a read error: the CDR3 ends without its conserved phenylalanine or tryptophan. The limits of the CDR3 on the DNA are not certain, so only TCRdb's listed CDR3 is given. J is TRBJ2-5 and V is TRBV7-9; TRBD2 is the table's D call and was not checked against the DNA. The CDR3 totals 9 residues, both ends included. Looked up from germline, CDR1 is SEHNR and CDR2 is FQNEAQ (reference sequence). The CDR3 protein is CASSLTRLL.